Presented here are 21 T cell receptor beta chains from one specimen sequenced in a study of shared clonotypes between healthy human individuals. Sequencing was performed with immunoSEQ multiplex PCR; in TCRdb, only in-frame clones are kept and a portion is missing. The table records roughly 1 million clones, approximately 76% of them present only once. The sample consisted of memory CD4+ T cells sorted from blood. Described subset: CD45RA-negative fraction. These receptors originate from a man aged 18 to 30 in good health.

The rearrangement links TRBV5-6 to TRBJ1-6, with 7 bases identical to TRBD1. Germline V CDR1 and CDR2: SGHDT, YYEEEE. CDR3 length: 15 amino acids. J lost 7 bases, V lost 4 bases, and 8 bases had no gene match. The CDR3: CASSGGTAMNSPLHF. The CDR3 DNA reads as TGTGCCAGCAGCGGGGGGACAGCTATGAATTCACCCCTCCACTTT.

This sequence joins TRBV7-9 and TRBJ1-4; the D gene is possibly TRBD1 (5 bases). The CDR3 has 15 residues. Germline V gene sequence: CDR1 SEHNR, CDR2 FQNEAQ (reference sequence). V dropped 5 bases and J dropped 0 bases, with 10 bases sitting between them. CDR3 DNA: TGTGCCAGCAGCCCCAGGGATACAACTAATGAAAAACTGTTTTTT. Amino acid sequence: CASSPRDTTNEKLFF.

V usage is TRBV19 and J usage is TRBJ1-1; 7 nucleotides align to TRBD1. Germline trimming cut 7 bases from V and 2 bases from J; bases unmatched to any gene: 10. Germline V gives CDR1 LNHDA, CDR2 SQIVND (reference sequence). The CDR3 loop spans 15 amino acids. DNA for the CDR3: TGTGCCAGTACCCGGTCCGGGACAGCCAACACTGAAGCTTTCTTT. Its translation: CASTRSGTANTEAFF.

The rearrangement uses TRBV5-3 and TRBJ2-7; TRBD2 aligns across 10 bases. TRBV5-3 is an ORF, with its function uncertain. The CDR3 runs to 15 residues. J gave up 5 bases and V 3 bases, and 8 bases lay outside the gene matches. CDR3 bases: TGTGCCAGAAGCTACGTTAGCGGGAGGCCCCACGAGCAGTACTTC. Residues: CARSYVSGRPHEQYF.

V gene TRBV5-1 combines with J gene TRBJ2-2, with TRBD2 matching 7 bases. J was trimmed by 4 bases and V by 7 bases; bases with no gene match: 4. The germline V gene has CDR1 SGHRS and CDR2 YFSETQ. The CDR3 contains 13 residues. The CDR3, as DNA: TGCGCCAGCCAACCGGGGGGCACCGGGGAGCTGTTTTTT. It translates to CASQPGGTGELFF. The full variable domain, its missing parts supplied by reference TRBV5-1 and TRBJ2-2, is KAGVTQTPRYLIKTRGQQVTLSCSPISGHRSVSWYQQTPGQGLQFLFEYFSETQRNKGNFPGRFSGRQFSNSRSEMNVSTLELGDSALYLCASQPGGTGELFFGEGSRLTVL.

CDR3: CASSLGSGGANQPQHF. CDR3 nucleotide sequence: TGTGCCAGCAGCTTGGGAAGCGGGGGAGCTAATCAGCCCCAGCATTTT. V gene TRBV5-6 combines with J gene TRBJ1-5; perhaps TRBD1 as D (5 bases). Germline lookup yields CDR1 SGHDT and CDR2 YYEEEE. CDR3 length: 16 amino acids. V dropped 0 bases and J dropped 4 bases, with 14 bases sitting between them.

The chain joins TRBV7-9 to TRBJ2-2; 7 nucleotides line up with TRBD2. This CDR3 has 14 amino acids. Trimming took 3 bases from V and 7 from J; bases not matched to a gene: 5. Germline V gene lookup returns CDR1 SEHNR and CDR2 FQNEAQ (reference sequence). This CDR3 is CASSFRREFGELFF. The CDR3 DNA sequence: TGTGCCAGCAGCTTCCGGCGGGAGTTCGGGGAGCTGTTTTTT.

This sequence joins TRBV20-1 and TRBJ1-1; no clear D. Germline values: CDR1 DFQATT, CDR2 SNEGSKA (reference sequence). CDR3 length equals 11 residues. The V end was cut by 2 bases, the J end by 5 bases, with 6 bases between. The CDR3 protein is CSARRETEAFF. CDR3 DNA: TGCAGTGCTAGAAGGGAAACTGAAGCTTTCTTT.

The chain uses TRBV2 and TRBJ1-5; D gene uncertain. Between the trimmed V and J ends, which lost 4 bases and 6 bases, there was a span of 13 bases. The CDR3 covers 14 residues. Germline lookup yields CDR1 SNHLY and CDR2 FYNNEI. The CDR3 nucleotides are TGTGCCAGCAGTGGTTCAGGAGATTTTCAGCCCCAGCATTTT. It translates to CASSGSGDFQPQHF.

Note on this clone: Different DNA sequences within this sample yield the same CDR3. This chain uses TRBV5-1 with TRBJ1-1; D uncertain. The V end was cut by 6 bases, the J end by 0 bases, with 9 bases between. Germline V gene sequence: CDR1 SGHRS, CDR2 YFSETQ. CDR3 length equals 13 residues. CDR3 in DNA: TGCGCCAGCAAAACGGGCTTGAACACTGAAGCTTTCTTT. It is translated as CASKTGLNTEAFF.

This sequence joins TRBV10-1 and TRBJ2-5; D is ambiguous. Trimming shortened V by 7 bases and J by 5 bases, and 2 bases separated the two germline ends. Germline V CDR1 and CDR2: WNHNN, SYGVQD (reference sequence). This CDR3 is 9 amino acids long. In DNA, the CDR3 is TGCGCCAGCACGGAGACCCAGTACTTC. Protein: CASTETQYF.

Comment on this clone: Other DNA sequences in the sample encode the same CDR3. The chain joins TRBV5-1 to TRBJ2-3; the D gene is possibly TRBD2 (5 bases). This CDR3 is 15 amino acids long. CDR1 and CDR2 from the germline V gene are SGHRS and YFSETQ. V lost 7 bases, J lost 0 bases, and 15 bases lay in between. CDR3 sequence: CASSLGSGSTDTQYF. CDR3 in DNA: TGCGCCAGCTCCTTAGGGAGCGGAAGCACAGATACGCAGTATTTT.

This clone was seen a few times. The gene calls are TRBV29-1 and TRBJ1-1, with D perhaps TRBD1 (6 bases). Per germline, CDR1 SQVTM and CDR2 ANQGSEA. V lost 0 bases, J lost 13 bases, and 18 bases lay in between. This CDR3 spans 13 amino acids. The CDR3 region is CSVEDETDLGHFF. The CDR3, as DNA: TGCAGCGTTGAAGACGAAACAGACCTGGGACATTTCTTT.

This clone came up a few times. In the same sample, other DNA sequences code for this CDR3. The chain couples TRBV2 to TRBJ1-1; the D is unclear. This CDR3 has 13 residues. CDR1 is SNHLY and CDR2 is FYNNEI in the germline V gene. The ends were cut back, 1 base at V and 2 bases at J, with 5 bases in the middle. CDR3 amino acids: CASSEEANTEAFF. CDR3 bases: TGTGCCAGCAGTGAAGAGGCAAACACTGAAGCTTTCTTT. The variable domain in full, completed from reference TRBV2 and TRBJ1-1, reads EPEVTQTPSHQVTQMGQEVILRCVPISNHLYFYWYRQILGQKVEFLVSFYNNEISEKSEIFDDQFSVERPDGSNFTLKIRSTKLEDSAMYFCASSEEANTEAFFGQGTRLTVV.

There are a few counts of this clone. The V and J genes are TRBV2 and TRBJ2-3; 7 bases map to TRBD1. The CDR3 runs to 16 residues. The junction had 8 bases not matched to a gene; V was cut back by 2 bases and J by 3 bases. Germline loops: CDR1 SNHLY, CDR2 FYNNEI. This chain's CDR3 is CASSERGDRVTDTQYF. The CDR3 nucleotides are TGTGCCAGCAGTGAACGGGGCGACAGGGTAACAGATACGCAGTATTTT.

This chain connects TRBV28 to TRBJ2-4; 9 bases line up with TRBD2. Germline trimming cut 5 bases from V and 9 bases from J; bases unmatched to any gene: 14. Germline V gene lookup returns CDR1 MDHEN and CDR2 SYDVKM. The CDR3 is 16 amino acids. This chain's CDR3 is CASSPPGGRAGTIQYF. The CDR3 coding sequence is TGTGCCAGCAGTCCCCCAGGCGGGAGGGCGGGAACCATTCAGTACTTC.

The V gene is TRBV5-4, the J gene TRBJ1-5; weak D call: TRBD1 (6 bases). CDR3 length: 14 residues. Trimming removed 0 bases at V and 4 bases at J, with 8 bases between. CDR1 is SGHNT and CDR2 is YYREEE in the germline V gene (reference sequence). The CDR3 loop is CASSLDRANQPQHF. The CDR3 DNA is TGTGCCAGCAGCTTGGACAGGGCAAATCAGCCCCAGCATTTT.

This clone was detected only once. V usage is TRBV2 and J usage is TRBJ2-2; tentative D call: TRBD2 (5 bases). The V end was cut by 3 bases, the J end by 7 bases, with 18 bases between. The CDR3 is made up of 16 amino acids. The germline V gene encodes CDR1 SNHLY and CDR2 FYNNEI. As DNA, the CDR3 is TGTGCCAGCAGTGAGGCGCACACGGGGTATGGCGGGGAGCTGTTTTTT. It specifies CASSEAHTGYGGELFF.

V is TRBV6-1 and J is TRBJ1-2; unclear D gene. The CDR3 extends over 13 amino acids. The V end lost 0 bases, the J end lost 8 bases, and 10 bases lay between the germline ends. Germline values: CDR1 MNHNS, CDR2 SASEGT. In DNA form, the CDR3 reads TGTGCCAGCAGTGAAGCGGGTTTCGTGGGCTACACCTTC. Protein: CASSEAGFVGYTF.

This clone was seen only a few times. This chain links TRBV6-6 with TRBJ2-1, with 10 bases aligning to TRBD2. The CDR3 sequence is 15 residues long. CDR1 MNHNY and CDR2 SVGAGI come from the germline V gene (reference sequence). Germline trimming cut 6 bases from V and 3 bases from J; bases unmatched to any gene: 5. The CDR3 DNA reads TGTGCCAGCAGACCCGGACTAGCGGACTACAATGAGCAGTTCTTC. It specifies CASRPGLADYNEQFF.

J is TRBJ2-6 and V is TRBV5-1; 8 bases map to TRBD2. This CDR3 is 17 amino acids long. Germline CDR1 SGHRS, CDR2 YFSETQ. The ends lost 0 bases at V and 2 bases at J; junction bases unmatched: 4. The CDR3 reads CASSLGGSGTGANVLTF. The CDR3 DNA is TGCGCCAGCAGCTTGGGTGGTAGCGGGACTGGGGCCAACGTCCTGACTTTC.